Listed below are T cell receptor beta chains from one sample, sequenced in a study of sequential checkpoint blockade in melanoma. Measured with immunoSEQ multiplex PCR; TCRdb has only the in-frame clones, and not every one. The table has about 7,900 clones, roughly a quarter seen once. This material consisted of tumor tissue (inferred from file names), taken from a patient given nivolumab and ipilimumab in sequence. The origin of the receptors is a human donor with melanoma. CDR3s include the opening cysteine and the closing phenylalanine or tryptophan. The D gene is left open where the match is weak. Clone size, where shown, is once, few, many, or a class for clones that have expanded.

>TRBV13|TRBJ2-7|TRBD2|.
CASSLGAASGSYEQYF
>TRBV19|TRBJ2-3|TRBD2|.
CASTYSGRAWQEDTQYF
>TRBV29-1|TRBJ2-7|TRBD1|.
CSVDATGSGAEQYF
>TRBV11-3|TRBJ2-2|TRBD2|medium-sized
CASSVGTSGVTGELFF
>TRBV29-1|TRBJ1-3|.|.
CSVEQRFSGNTIYF
>TRBV9|TRBJ1-3|.|large
CASRPAGSPNTIYF
>TRBV11-3|TRBJ1-2|TRBD1|.
CASSSEGAQVGYTF
>TRBV11-3|TRBJ2-7|TRBD2|many
CASSLASGTYEQYF
>TRBV6-8|TRBJ1-4|.|few
CASSGGHGMKELFF
>TRBV6-8|TRBJ2-1|TRBD1|.
CASRRRGQGARNEQFF
>TRBV14|TRBJ2-1|.|.
CASQLDSYNEQFF
>TRBV23-1|TRBJ1-4|TRBD1|few
CASSMDRGRRLFF
>TRBV11-3|TRBJ1-2|.|many
CASHPFVPGTYGYTF
>TRBV7-1|TRBJ2-7|.|.
CASSFWDSDEQYF
>TRBV11-3|TRBJ1-3|.|medium-sized
CASSPQQGSGNTIYF
>TRBV19|TRBJ1-5|.|.
CASSMGQSYQPQHF
>TRBV6-8|TRBJ2-3|.|few
CASSYSRRTSTDTQYF
>TRBV12-5|TRBJ2-7|.|.
CASGLVGPNEQYF
>TRBV28|TRBJ2-7|.|.
CASSPGSLAASYEQYF
>TRBV19|TRBJ2-1|.|.
CASSITSYNEQFF
>TRBV9|TRBJ2-3|TRBD2|few
CASSVAGTSADTQYF
>TRBV19|TRBJ1-1|.|few
CATNPGGGGETEAFF
>TRBV6-8|TRBJ2-7|TRBD1|few
CASSPGTGRSPAYEQYF
>TRBV6-8|TRBJ2-3|.|large
CASTTGGRSTDTQYF
>TRBV11-3|TRBJ1-1|.|few
CASSPVSRRNTEAFF
>TRBV6-8|TRBJ2-1|TRBD2|few
CASSYFGTSANEQFF
>TRBV11-3|TRBJ2-7|.|many
CASSPSNLPPYEQYF
>TRBV6-8|TRBJ1-3|.|medium-sized
CATFLPSGNTIYF
>TRBV30|TRBJ2-2|.|.
CAWSLGQANTGELFF
>TRBV11-3|TRBJ1-2|.|.
CASSPFGGSDYGYTF
>TRBV18|TRBJ2-2|.|few
CASSREGANTGELFF
>TRBV6-8|TRBJ2-3|TRBD2|few
CASSYPTSGKDSSTDTQYF
>TRBV2|TRBJ2-1|.|.
CASSSPGHTSYNEQFF
>TRBV28|TRBJ1-3|TRBD1|.
CASSPRGRHGNTIYF
>TRBV6-8|TRBJ2-7|.|.
CASEAGQTFGEQYF
>TRBV19|TRBJ2-1|.|once
CASYYGDEQFF
>TRBV6-8|TRBJ1-2|.|few
CASRSSRDGYGYTF
>TRBV15|TRBJ2-5|TRBD2|.
CATSRDLASGKGETQYF
>TRBV6-8|TRBJ2-1|TRBD1|few
CASSYVAGGSTEQFF
>TRBV4-1|TRBJ1-2|.|many
CASSQEQGRSGYTF
>TRBV6-8|TRBJ1-2|TRBD1|few
CASSYSKRTGFGYTF
>TRBV19|TRBJ2-7|.|medium-sized
CASSISGAYEQYF
>TRBV11-3|TRBJ2-7|.|medium-sized
CASSFGGGEARGSYEQYF
>TRBV1|TRBJ2-3|.|.
CTSSQDSGGLTDTQYF
>TRBV23-1|TRBJ2-7|.|few
CASSQAVNYEQYF
>TRBV9|TRBJ2-3|TRBD2|many
CASSTIAGGQDTQYF
>TRBV2|TRBJ2-2|.|.
CASSGPGRPRLFF
>TRBV29-1|TRBJ2-1|.|few
CSVEGLYNEQFF
>TRBV6-8|TRBJ2-7|.|.
CAIQRGQDEQYF
>TRBV28|TRBJ2-1|TRBD2|medium-sized
CASSPWTSGRDGEIEQFF